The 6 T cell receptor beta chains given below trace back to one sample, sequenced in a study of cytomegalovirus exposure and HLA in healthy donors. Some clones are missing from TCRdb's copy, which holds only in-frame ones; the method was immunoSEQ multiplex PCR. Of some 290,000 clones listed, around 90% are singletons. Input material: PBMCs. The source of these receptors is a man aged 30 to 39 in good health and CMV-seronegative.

Written as DNA, the CDR3 is TGCAGCGTCGTCACCGGGACTAGCACAGATACGCAGTATTTT. It codes for CSVVTGTSTDTQYF. V usage is TRBV29-1 and J usage is TRBJ2-3, with D possibly TRBD2 on 6 matching bases. Trimming left V 6 bases short and J 0 bases short, with 13 bases between. This CDR3 has 14 amino acids. Germline CDR1 and CDR2: SQVTM and ANQGSEA.

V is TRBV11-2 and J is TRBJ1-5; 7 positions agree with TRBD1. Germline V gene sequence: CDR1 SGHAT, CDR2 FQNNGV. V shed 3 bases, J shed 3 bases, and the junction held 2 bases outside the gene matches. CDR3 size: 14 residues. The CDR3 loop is CASSLTGPNQPQHF. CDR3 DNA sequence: TGTGCCAGCAGCTTGACAGGGCCCAATCAGCCCCAGCATTTT.

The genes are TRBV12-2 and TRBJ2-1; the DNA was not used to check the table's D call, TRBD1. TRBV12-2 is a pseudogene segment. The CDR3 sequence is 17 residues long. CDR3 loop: CASRLAPARGVNNEQFF. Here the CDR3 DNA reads TGTGCAAGTCGCTTAGCGCCCGCCAGGGGGGTGAACAATGAGCAGTTCTTC.

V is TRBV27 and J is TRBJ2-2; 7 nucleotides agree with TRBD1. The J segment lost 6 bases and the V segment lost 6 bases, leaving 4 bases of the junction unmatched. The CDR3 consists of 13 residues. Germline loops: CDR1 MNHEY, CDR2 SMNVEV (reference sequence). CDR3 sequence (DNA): TGTGCCAGCAGACTCCAGGGGGCCGGGGAGCTGTTTTTT. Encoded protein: CASRLQGAGELFF.

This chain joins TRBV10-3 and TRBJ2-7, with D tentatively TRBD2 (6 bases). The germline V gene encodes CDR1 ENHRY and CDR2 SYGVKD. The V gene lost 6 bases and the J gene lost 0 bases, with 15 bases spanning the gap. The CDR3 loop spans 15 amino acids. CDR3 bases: TGTGCCATCAGCCCGGGACTCCAGAGCTCCTACGAGCAGTACTTC. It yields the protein CAISPGLQSSYEQYF.

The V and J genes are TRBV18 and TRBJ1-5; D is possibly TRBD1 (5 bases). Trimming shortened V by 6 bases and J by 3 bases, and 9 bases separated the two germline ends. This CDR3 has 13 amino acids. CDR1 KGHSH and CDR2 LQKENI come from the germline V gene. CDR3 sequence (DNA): TGTGCCAGCTCCCAGGGCGTCAATCAGCCCCAGCATTTT. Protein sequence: CASSQGVNQPQHF.